This T cell receptor (beta chain) was sequenced during a study of blood T cell repertoires in COVID-19. TCRdb's copy holds only in-frame clones and misses some; the assay was immunoSEQ multiplex PCR. In the table there are some 310,000 clones, around 86% of which are singletons. V was pared by 6 bases and J by 6 bases, with 14 bases between. Germline CDR1 ENHRY, CDR2 SYGVKD. This CDR3 comprises 14 residues. This chain links TRBV10-3 with TRBJ2-2; weak D call: TRBD1 (6 bases). The receptor's source is a man in his fifties or sixties with active or convalescent COVID-19. Material for sequencing was peripheral blood. CDR3 nucleotide sequence: TGTGCCATCAGAGGGCAGGGGAAGGCCGGGGAGCTGTTTTTT. This gives the protein CAIRGQGKAGELFF.